This T cell receptor beta chain derives from a study of cytomegalovirus exposure and HLA in healthy donors. The PCR made use of 60 Vbeta and 13 Jbeta primers. Clones were sequenced by immunoSEQ multiplex PCR, and TCRdb holds only the in-frame ones, with some missing. The data hold 150,000 or so clones, with around 80% observed a single time. After removal of 6 bases from V and 8 bases from J, the junction contained 9 bases not matched to a gene. From germline, CDR1 is MDHEN and CDR2 SYDVKM. CDR3 length equals 15 residues. The V gene is TRBV28, the J gene TRBJ1-4, with 10 bases matching TRBD1. Sequencing input: PBMCs. The TCR comes from a woman aged 35 to 49 in good health and CMV-seronegative. CDR3 loop: CASRGSGQGKEKLFF. In DNA, the CDR3 is TGTGCCAGCAGGGGTTCGGGACAGGGGAAGGAAAAACTGTTTTTT.